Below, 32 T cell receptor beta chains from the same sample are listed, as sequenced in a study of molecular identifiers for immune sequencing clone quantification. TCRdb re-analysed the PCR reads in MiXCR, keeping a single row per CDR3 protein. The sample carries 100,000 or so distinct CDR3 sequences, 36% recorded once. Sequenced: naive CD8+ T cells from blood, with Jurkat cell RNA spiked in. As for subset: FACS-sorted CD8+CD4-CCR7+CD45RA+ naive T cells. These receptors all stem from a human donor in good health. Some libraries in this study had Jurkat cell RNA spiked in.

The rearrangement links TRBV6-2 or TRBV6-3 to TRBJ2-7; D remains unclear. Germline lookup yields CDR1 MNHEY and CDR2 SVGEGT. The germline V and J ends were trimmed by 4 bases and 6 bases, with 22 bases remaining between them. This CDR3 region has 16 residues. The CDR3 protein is CASSSGNLPPTFEQYF. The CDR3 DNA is TGTGCCAGCAGTTCCGGCAACCTTCCCCCTACCTTCGAGCAGTACTTC.

The CDR3 nucleotides read TGTGCCAGCACCGGACTGGGGGTGAACACTGAAGCTTTCTTT. It is translated as CASTGLGVNTEAFF. The gene calls are TRBV6-6 and TRBJ1-1; tentative D call: TRBD1 (5 bases). Deletions cut 7 bases from V and 0 bases from J, with 12 bases between. The germline CDR1 and CDR2 sequences are MNHNY and SVGAGI (reference sequence). The CDR3 is made up of 14 amino acids.

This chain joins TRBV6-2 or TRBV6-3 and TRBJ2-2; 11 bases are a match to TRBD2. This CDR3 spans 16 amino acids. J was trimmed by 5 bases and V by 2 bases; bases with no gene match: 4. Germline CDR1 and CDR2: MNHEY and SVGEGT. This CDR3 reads CASSYELAGETGELFF. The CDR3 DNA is TGTGCCAGCAGTTACGAACTAGCGGGAGAGACCGGGGAGCTGTTTTTT.

CDR3 sequence reads: CASSLWERGNEQFF. The DNA of the CDR3 is TGTGCCAGCAGCTTGTGGGAGAGGGGCAATGAGCAGTTCTTC. This chain connects TRBV7-6 to TRBJ2-1; either TRBD1 or TRBD2 may fit D (5 bases each). Germline CDR1 SGHVS, CDR2 FNYEAQ. V lost 3 bases, J lost 6 bases, and 12 bases lay in between. The CDR3 runs to 14 residues.

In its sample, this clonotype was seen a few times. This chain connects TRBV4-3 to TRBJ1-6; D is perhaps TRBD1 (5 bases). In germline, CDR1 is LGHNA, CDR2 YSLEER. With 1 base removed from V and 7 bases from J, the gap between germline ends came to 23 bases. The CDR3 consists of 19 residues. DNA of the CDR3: TGCGCCAGCAGCCAAGGGGTCGCGACTACCGGGACCCGAAATTCACCCCTCCACTTT. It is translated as CASSQGVATTGTRNSPLHF.

The CDR3 sequence is CASSVGYNEQFF. Written as DNA, the CDR3 is TGTGCCAGCAGCGTAGGTTACAATGAGCAGTTCTTC. The chain couples TRBV9 to TRBJ2-1, with D uncertain. Germline V gene data show CDR1 as SGDLS and CDR2 as YYNGEE. Trimming removed 0 bases from V and 4 bases from J, with 2 bases in between. This CDR3 is built from 12 residues. Complete variable domain (other parts from reference TRBV9 and TRBJ2-1): DSGVTQTPKHLITATGQRVTLRCSPRSGDLSVYWYQQSLDQGLQFLIQYYNGEERAKGNILERFSAQQFPDLHSELNLSSLELGDSALYFCASSVGYNEQFFGPGTRLTVL.

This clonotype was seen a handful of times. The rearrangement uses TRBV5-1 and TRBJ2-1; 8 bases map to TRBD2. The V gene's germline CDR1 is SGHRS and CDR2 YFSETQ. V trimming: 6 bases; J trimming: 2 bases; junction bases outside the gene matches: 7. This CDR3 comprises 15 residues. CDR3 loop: CASISSGSPYNEQFF. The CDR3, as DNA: TGCGCCAGCATTTCCAGCGGGAGTCCCTACAATGAGCAGTTCTTC.

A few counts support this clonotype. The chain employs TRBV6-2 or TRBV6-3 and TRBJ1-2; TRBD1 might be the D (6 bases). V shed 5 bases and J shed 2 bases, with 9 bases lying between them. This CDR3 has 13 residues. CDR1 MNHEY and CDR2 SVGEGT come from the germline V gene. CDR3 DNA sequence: TGTGCCAGCAGTCCAGACAGGAACTATGGCTACACCTTC. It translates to CASSPDRNYGYTF.

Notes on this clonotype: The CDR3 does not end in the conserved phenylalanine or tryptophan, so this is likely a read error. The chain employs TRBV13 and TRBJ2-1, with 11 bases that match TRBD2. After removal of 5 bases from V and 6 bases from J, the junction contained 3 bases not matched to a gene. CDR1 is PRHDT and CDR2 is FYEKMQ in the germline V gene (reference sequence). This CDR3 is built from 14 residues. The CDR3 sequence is CASSTLAGVNEQFS. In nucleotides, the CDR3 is TGTGCCAGCAGCACACTAGCGGGAGTCAATGAGCAGTTCTCC.

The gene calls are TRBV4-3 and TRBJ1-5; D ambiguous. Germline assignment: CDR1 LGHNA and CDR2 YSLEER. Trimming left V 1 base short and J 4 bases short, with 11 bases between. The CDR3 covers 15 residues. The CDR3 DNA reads TGCGCCAGCAGCCAAGTTCGGGCCCCTAATCAGCCCCAGCATTTT. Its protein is CASSQVRAPNQPQHF.

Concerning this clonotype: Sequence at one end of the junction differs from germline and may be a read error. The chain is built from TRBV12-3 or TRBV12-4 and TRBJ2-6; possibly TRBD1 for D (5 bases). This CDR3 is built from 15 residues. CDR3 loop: CASSLDSSGATVLTF. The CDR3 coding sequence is TGTGCCAGCAGTCTAGATTCCTCTGGGGCCACCGTCCTGACTTTC.

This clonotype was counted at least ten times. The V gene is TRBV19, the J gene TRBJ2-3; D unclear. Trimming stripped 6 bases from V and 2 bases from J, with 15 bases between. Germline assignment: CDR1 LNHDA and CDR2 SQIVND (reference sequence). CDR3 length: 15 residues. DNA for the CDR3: TGTGCCAGTAGCCTCATATTTTCCGTCACAGATACGCAGTATTTT. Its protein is CASSLIFSVTDTQYF.

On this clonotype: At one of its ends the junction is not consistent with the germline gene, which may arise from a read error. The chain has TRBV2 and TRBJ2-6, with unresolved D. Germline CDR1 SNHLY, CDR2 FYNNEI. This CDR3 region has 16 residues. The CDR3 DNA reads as TGTGCCAGCAGAGAAGGCCTGATCTCTGGGGCCAACGTCCTGACTTTC. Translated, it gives CASREGLISGANVLTF.

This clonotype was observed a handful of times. CDR3 protein: CASSSFLAGETSGELFF. The CDR3 nucleotides read TGTGCCAGCAGCTCCTTTCTAGCGGGAGAGACTTCCGGGGAGCTGTTTTTT. This chain connects TRBV7-9 to TRBJ2-2; the match to TRBD2 covers 10 bases. Germline loops: CDR1 SEHNR, CDR2 FQNEAQ (reference sequence). With V trimmed by 4 bases and J by 6 bases, 11 bases remained unmatched. CDR3 length: 17 amino acids.

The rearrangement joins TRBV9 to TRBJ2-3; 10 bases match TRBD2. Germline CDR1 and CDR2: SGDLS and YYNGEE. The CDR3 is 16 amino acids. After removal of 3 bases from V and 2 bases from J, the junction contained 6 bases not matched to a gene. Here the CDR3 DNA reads TGTGCCAGCAGCGACGGACTAGCGGCAATCACAGATACGCAGTATTTT. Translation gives CASSDGLAAITDTQYF. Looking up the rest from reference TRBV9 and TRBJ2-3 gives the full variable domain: DSGVTQTPKHLITATGQRVTLRCSPRSGDLSVYWYQQSLDQGLQFLIQYYNGEERAKGNILERFSAQQFPDLHSELNLSSLELGDSALYFCASSDGLAAITDTQYFGPGTRLTVL.

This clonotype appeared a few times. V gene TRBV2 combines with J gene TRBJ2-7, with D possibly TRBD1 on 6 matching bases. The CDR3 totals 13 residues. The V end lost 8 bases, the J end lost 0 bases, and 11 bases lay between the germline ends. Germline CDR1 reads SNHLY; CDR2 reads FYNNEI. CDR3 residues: CASERDTSYEQYF. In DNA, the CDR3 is TGTGCCAGCGAGAGGGACACCTCCTACGAGCAGTACTTC.

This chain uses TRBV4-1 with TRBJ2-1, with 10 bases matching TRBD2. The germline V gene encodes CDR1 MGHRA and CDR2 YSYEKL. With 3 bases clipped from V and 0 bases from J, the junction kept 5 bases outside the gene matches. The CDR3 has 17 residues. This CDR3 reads CASSHASSGSSYNEQFF. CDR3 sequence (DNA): TGCGCCAGCAGCCACGCATCTAGCGGGAGCTCCTACAATGAGCAGTTCTTC.

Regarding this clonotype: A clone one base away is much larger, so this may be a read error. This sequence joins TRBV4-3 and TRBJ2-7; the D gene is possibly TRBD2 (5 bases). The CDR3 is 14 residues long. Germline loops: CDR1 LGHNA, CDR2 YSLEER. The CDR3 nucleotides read TGCGCCAGCCGCCAAGCCCTTCAGGACTCGGGGAGGTACTTC. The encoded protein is CASRQALQDSGRYF.

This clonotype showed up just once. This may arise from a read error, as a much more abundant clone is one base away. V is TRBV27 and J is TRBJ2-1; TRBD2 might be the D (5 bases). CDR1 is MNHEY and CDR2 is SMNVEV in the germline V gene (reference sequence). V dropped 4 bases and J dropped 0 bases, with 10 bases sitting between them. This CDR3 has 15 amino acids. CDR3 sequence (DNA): TGTGCCAGCAGTTCCTCCGAGGGCTCCTACAATGAGCAGTTCTTC. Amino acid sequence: CASSSSEGSYNEQFF.

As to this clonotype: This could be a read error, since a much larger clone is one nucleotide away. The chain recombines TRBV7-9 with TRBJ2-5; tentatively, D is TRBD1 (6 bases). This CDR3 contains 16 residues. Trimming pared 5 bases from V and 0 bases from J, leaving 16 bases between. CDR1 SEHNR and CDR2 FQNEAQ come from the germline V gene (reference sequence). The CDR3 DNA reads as TGTGCCAGCAGCATAGATGGGACACAGTACCAAGAGACCCAGTACTTC. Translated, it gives CASSIDGTQYQETQYF.

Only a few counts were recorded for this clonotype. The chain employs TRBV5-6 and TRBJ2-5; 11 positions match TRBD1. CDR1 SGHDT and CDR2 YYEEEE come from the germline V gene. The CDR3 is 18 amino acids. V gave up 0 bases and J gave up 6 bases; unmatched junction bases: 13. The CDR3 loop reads CASSLVRDRGFDWKTQYF. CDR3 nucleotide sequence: TGTGCCAGCAGCTTGGTTCGGGACAGGGGGTTTGATTGGAAGACCCAGTACTTC. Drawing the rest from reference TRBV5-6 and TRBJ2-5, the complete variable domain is DAGVTQSPTHLIKTRGQQVTLRCSPKSGHDTVSWYQQALGQGPQFIFQYYEEEERQRGNFPDRFSGHQFPNYSSELNVNALLLGDSALYLCASSLVRDRGFDWKTQYFGPGTRLLVL.

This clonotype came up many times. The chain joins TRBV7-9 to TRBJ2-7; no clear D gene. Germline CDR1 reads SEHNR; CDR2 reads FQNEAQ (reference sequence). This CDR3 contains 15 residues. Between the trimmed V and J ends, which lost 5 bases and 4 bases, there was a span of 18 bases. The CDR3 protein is CASSPSTTRPYEQYF. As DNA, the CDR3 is TGTGCCAGCAGCCCCTCAACTACCCGGCCGTACGAGCAGTACTTC.

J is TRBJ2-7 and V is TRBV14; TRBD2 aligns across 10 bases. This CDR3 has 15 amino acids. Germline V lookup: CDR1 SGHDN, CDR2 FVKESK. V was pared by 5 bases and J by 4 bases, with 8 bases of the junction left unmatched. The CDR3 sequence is CASSSRSSGSYEQYF. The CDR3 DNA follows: TGTGCCAGCAGCTCAAGGTCTAGCGGGAGTTACGAGCAGTACTTC. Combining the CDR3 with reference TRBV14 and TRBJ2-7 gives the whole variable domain EAGVTQFPSHSVIEKGQTVTLRCDPISGHDNLYWYRRVMGKEIKFLLHFVKESKQDESGMPNNRFLAERTGGTYSTLKVQPAELEDSGVYFCASSSRSSGSYEQYFGPGTRLTVT.

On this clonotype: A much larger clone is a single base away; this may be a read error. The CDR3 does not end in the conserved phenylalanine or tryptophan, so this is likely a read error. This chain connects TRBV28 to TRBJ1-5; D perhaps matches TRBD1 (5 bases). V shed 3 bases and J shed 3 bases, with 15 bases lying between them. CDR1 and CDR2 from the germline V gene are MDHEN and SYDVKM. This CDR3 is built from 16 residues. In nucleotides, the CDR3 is TGTGCCAGCAGTTTGGGGTGGGCAGGGATCAATCAGCCCCAGCATCTT. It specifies CASSLGWAGINQPQHL.

This CDR3 is CASSPAPLDRTSGELFF. Written as DNA, the CDR3 is TGTGCCAGCTCCCCCGCACCTCTCGACAGGACTAGCGGGGAGCTGTTTTTT. The V and J genes are TRBV18 and TRBJ2-2, with a weak D call TRBD2 (7 bases). Germline V gene lookup returns CDR1 KGHSH and CDR2 LQKENI. There are 17 residues in the CDR3. V shed 6 bases and J shed 7 bases, with 24 bases lying between them. Together with reference TRBV18 and TRBJ2-2, the CDR3 gives the full variable domain: NAGVMQNPRHLVRRRGQEARLRCSPMKGHSHVYWYRQLPEEGLKFMVYLQKENIIDESGMPKERFSAEFPKEGPSILRIQQVVRGDSAAYFCASSPAPLDRTSGELFFGEGSRLTVL.

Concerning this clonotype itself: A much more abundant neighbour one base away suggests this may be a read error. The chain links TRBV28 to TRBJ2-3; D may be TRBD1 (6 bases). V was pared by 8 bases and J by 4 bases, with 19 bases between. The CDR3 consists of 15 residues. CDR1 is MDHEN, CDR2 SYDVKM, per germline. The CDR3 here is CASARGGSPADTQYF. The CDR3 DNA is TGTGCCAGCGCCCGAGGGGGATCGCCGGCAGATACGCAGTATTTT.

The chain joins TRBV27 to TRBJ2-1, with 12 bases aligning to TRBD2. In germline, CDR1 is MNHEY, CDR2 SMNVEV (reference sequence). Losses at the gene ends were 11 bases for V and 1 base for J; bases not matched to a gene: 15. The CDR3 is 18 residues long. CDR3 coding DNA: TGTGCCTCCAGTTTATTAACCGGGACTAGCGGGTCCTACAATGAGCAGTTCTTC. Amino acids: CASSLLTGTSGSYNEQFF.

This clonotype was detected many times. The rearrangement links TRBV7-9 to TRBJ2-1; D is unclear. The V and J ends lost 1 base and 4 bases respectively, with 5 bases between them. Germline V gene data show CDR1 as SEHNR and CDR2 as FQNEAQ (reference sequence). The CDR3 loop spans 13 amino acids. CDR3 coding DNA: TGTGCCAGCAGCTTAGGCTTTTACAATGAGCAGTTCTTC. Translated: CASSLGFYNEQFF.

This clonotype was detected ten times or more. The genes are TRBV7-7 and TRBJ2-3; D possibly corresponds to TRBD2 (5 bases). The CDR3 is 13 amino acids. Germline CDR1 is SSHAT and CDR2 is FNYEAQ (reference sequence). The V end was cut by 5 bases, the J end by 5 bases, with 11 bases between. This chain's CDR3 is CASSRRTVDTQYF. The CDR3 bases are TGTGCCAGCAGCCGTCGGACTGTAGATACGCAGTATTTT.

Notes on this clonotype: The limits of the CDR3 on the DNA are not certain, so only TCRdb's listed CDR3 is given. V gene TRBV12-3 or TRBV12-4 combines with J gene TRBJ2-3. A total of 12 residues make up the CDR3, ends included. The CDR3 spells CASSSSPDAQYF.

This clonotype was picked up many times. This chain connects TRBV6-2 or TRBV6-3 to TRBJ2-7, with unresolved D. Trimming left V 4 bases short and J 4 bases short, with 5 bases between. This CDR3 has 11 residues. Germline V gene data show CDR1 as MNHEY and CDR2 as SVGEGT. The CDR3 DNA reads TGTGCCAGCAGTTTCAAGTACGAGCAGTACTTC. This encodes CASSFKYEQYF.

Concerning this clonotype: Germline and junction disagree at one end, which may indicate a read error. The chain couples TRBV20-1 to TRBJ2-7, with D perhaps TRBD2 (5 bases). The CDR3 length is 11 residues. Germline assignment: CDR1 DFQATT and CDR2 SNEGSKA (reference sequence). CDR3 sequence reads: CSATDSSEQYF. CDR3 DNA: TGCAGTGCTACGGACTCCTCCGAGCAGTACTTC.